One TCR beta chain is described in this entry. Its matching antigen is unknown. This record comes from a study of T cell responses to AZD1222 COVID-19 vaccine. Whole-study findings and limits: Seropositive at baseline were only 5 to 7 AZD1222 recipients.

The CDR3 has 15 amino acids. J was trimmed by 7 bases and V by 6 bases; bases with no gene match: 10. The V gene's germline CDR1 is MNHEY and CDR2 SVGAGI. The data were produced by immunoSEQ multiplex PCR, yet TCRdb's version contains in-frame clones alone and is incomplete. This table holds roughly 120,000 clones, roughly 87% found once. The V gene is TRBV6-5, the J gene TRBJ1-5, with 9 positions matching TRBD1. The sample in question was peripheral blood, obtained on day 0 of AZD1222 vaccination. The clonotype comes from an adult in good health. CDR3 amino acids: CASSLGQGFRQPQHF. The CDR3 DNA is TGTGCCAGCAGCCTGGGACAGGGTTTTAGACAGCCCCAGCATTTT.